Following are 21 T cell receptor beta chains from one sample sequenced in a study of T cell responses to AZD1222 COVID-19 vaccine. The protocol was immunoSEQ multiplex PCR, while the TCRdb copy is restricted to in-frame clones and leaves out a portion. The data show about 130,000 clones, approximately 91% seen once. Material: peripheral blood, obtained 28 days after the second AZD1222 dose. These receptors were taken from an adult who received the AZD1222 COVID-19 vaccine.

This rearrangement joins TRBV6-5 to TRBJ1-5; no reliable D call. V dropped 7 bases and J dropped 0 bases, with 10 bases sitting between them. The CDR3 extends over 14 amino acids. Germline loops: CDR1 MNHEY, CDR2 SVGAGI. The CDR3 DNA sequence: TGTGCCAGCACACCACAGTATAGCAATCAGCCCCAGCATTTT. Its protein is CASTPQYSNQPQHF.

The chain links TRBV7-9 to TRBJ2-5; tentatively, D is TRBD2 (6 bases). Trimming removed 8 bases at V and 4 bases at J, with 20 bases between. The CDR3 has 15 amino acids. Germline lookup yields CDR1 SEHNR and CDR2 FQNEAQ (reference sequence). The CDR3 DNA sequence: TGTGCCAGCGGCCCGGGACTGGCCGTTAGAGAGACCCAGTACTTC. Translating gives CASGPGLAVRETQYF.

This chain connects TRBV6-5 to TRBJ2-7; the match to TRBD1 covers 7 bases. The V gene end was trimmed by 6 bases and the J gene end by 3 bases; junction bases not matched to a gene: 11. Germline CDR1 MNHEY, CDR2 SVGAGI. The CDR3 runs 15 residues. The DNA for the CDR3 is TGTGCCAGCAGGCTGACCGGGACAGAAATCTACGAGCAGTACTTC. Its translation is CASRLTGTEIYEQYF.

This rearrangement joins TRBV29-1 to TRBJ2-3, with D unclear. Germline V gene data show CDR1 as SQVTM and CDR2 as ANQGSEA. V lost 3 bases and J lost 1, with 5 bases in between. This CDR3 comprises 12 residues. Here the CDR3 reads CSVESGTDTQYF. The CDR3 region has the DNA TGCAGCGTTGAGAGCGGCACAGATACGCAGTATTTT.

A word on this clone: Germline is not matched at one junction end, which may reflect a read error. The chain joins TRBV7-6 to TRBJ1-6; D unclear. CDR1 and CDR2 from the germline V gene are SGHVS and FNYEAQ. The CDR3 is 15 residues long. DNA of the CDR3: TGTGCCAGCAGCTACTCAGGCTCCGATAATTCACCCCTCCACTTT. Encoded protein: CASSYSGSDNSPLHF.

V is TRBV20-1 and J is TRBJ2-7; D is undetermined. The CDR3 spans 11 residues. V lost 7 bases, J lost 2 bases, and 9 bases lay in between. Germline V CDR1 and CDR2: DFQATT, SNEGSKA (reference sequence). CDR3 sequence reads: CSGGSAYEQYF. Written as DNA, the CDR3 is TGCAGTGGAGGCAGTGCCTACGAGCAGTACTTC.

The chain couples TRBV4-2 to TRBJ2-1, with TRBD2 matching over 12 bases. The CDR3 is 15 residues long. The junction had 3 bases not matched to a gene; V was cut back by 1 base and J by 8 bases. CDR1 and CDR2 from the germline V gene are LGHNA and YNFKEQ. The CDR3 DNA reads TGTGCCAGCAGCCAAGGACTAGCGGGAGAGGATGAGCAGTTCTTC. This translates into CASSQGLAGEDEQFF.

The CDR3: CAVGQGGTDTQYF. CDR3 bases: TGTGCCGTCGGCCAGGGAGGCACAGATACGCAGTATTTT. The chain carries TRBV12-3 or TRBV12-4 and TRBJ2-3; D assignment may be TRBD1 or TRBD2 (5 bases each). The CDR3 has 13 amino acids. V was pared by 11 bases and J by 1 base, with 13 bases between.

The chain employs TRBV30 and TRBJ1-6, with D unresolved. The CDR3 covers 15 residues. V gave up 2 bases and J gave up 7 bases, with 15 bases separating them. Looked up from germline, CDR1 is GTSNPN and CDR2 is SVGIG (reference sequence). CDR3 bases: TGTGCCTGGAGTTGGCGAGGACGGAAGAATTCACCCCTCCACTTT. It specifies CAWSWRGRKNSPLHF.

V and J are TRBV12-3 or TRBV12-4 and TRBJ2-2; 8 bases are shared with TRBD1. The CDR3 extends over 13 amino acids. V was clipped by 6 bases and J by 4 bases; unmatched bases: 1. DNA for the CDR3: TGTGCCAGCAGGGGGACAGGCACCGGGGAGCTGTTTTTT. Protein product: CASRGTGTGELFF.

The chain is built from TRBV19 and TRBJ1-5; TRBD1 might be the D (6 bases). The germline CDR1 and CDR2 sequences are LNHDA and SQIVND (reference sequence). V was clipped by 3 bases and J by 5 bases, with 17 bases between them. The CDR3 sequence is 16 residues long. CDR3: CASSIGPQGLDQPQHF. CDR3 bases: TGTGCCAGTAGTATCGGGCCTCAGGGGCTGGATCAGCCCCAGCATTTT. The variable domain in full, completed from reference TRBV19 and TRBJ1-5, reads DGGITQSPKYLFRKEGQNVTLSCEQNLNHDAMYWYRQDPGQGLRLIYYSQIVNDFQKGDIAEGYSVSREKKESFPLTVTSAQKNPTAFYLCASSIGPQGLDQPQHFGDGTRLSIL.

The V gene is TRBV3-1 (or the pseudogene TRBV3-2), the J gene TRBJ1-4; D gene ambiguous. Looked up from germline, CDR1 is LGHDT and CDR2 is YNNKEL (reference sequence). CDR3 length: 13 amino acids. V gave up 2 bases and J gave up 4 bases, with 5 bases separating them. The CDR3 protein is CASSQRGNEKLFF. CDR3 coding DNA: TGTGCCAGCAGCCAACGGGGTAATGAAAAACTGTTTTTT.

This sequence joins TRBV5-1 and TRBJ2-3, with TRBD2 matching 11 bases. CDR3 length: 16 residues. With V trimmed by 0 bases and J by 0 bases, 0 bases remained unmatched. The germline V gene has CDR1 SGHRS and CDR2 YFSETQ. The CDR3 spells CASSLGTSGSTDTQYF. The CDR3 nucleotides are TGCGCCAGCAGCTTGGGGACTAGCGGGAGCACAGATACGCAGTATTTT.

This sequence joins TRBV13 and TRBJ1-3; unclear D gene. V lost 2 bases and J 1 base, leaving 12 bases between the germline ends. This CDR3 is built from 16 residues. Germline loops: CDR1 PRHDT, CDR2 FYEKMQ (reference sequence). The CDR3 sequence is CASSLFRKASGNTIYF. The CDR3 DNA is TGTGCCAGCAGCTTATTCCGGAAAGCATCTGGAAACACCATATATTTT.

This clone was recorded once. This sequence joins TRBV7-9 and TRBJ1-2; TRBD1 matches 9 bases. Germline lookup yields CDR1 SEHNR and CDR2 FQNEAQ (reference sequence). Trimming at V came to 5 bases and at J to 8 bases, leaving 6 bases not matched to a gene. CDR3 length: 13 residues. The CDR3 sequence is CASSQGQGGGYTF. CDR3 coding DNA: TGTGCCAGCAGCCAGGGACAGGGAGGAGGCTACACCTTC. Drawing the rest from reference TRBV7-9 and TRBJ1-2, the complete variable domain is DTGVSQNPRHKITKRGQNVTFRCDPISEHNRLYWYRQTLGQGPEFLTYFQNEAQLEKSRLLSDRFSAERPKGSFSTLEIQRTEQGDSAMYLCASSQGQGGGYTFGSGTRLTVV.

V usage is TRBV2 and J usage is TRBJ1-4, with D maybe TRBD1 (6 bases). CDR3 size: 15 residues. V was pared by 1 base and J by 8 bases, with 14 bases between. Germline lookup yields CDR1 SNHLY and CDR2 FYNNEI. CDR3 in amino acids: CASSEVRGGTEKLFF. DNA of the CDR3: TGTGCCAGCAGTGAAGTGAGAGGGGGAACCGAAAAACTGTTTTTT.

The chain carries TRBV10-3 and TRBJ2-1, with 8 bases lining up with TRBD2. This CDR3 spans 14 amino acids. The J segment lost 7 bases and the V segment lost 3 bases, leaving 5 bases of the junction unmatched. CDR1 and CDR2 (germline): ENHRY, SYGVKD. The CDR3 DNA is TGTGCCATCAGTGATTGGACTAGCCCTAATGAGCAGTTCTTC. Protein sequence: CAISDWTSPNEQFF.

V usage is TRBV5-1 and J usage is TRBJ2-1; the D gene could be TRBD1 or TRBD2 (7 bases each). From germline, CDR1 is SGHRS and CDR2 YFSETQ. V was shortened by 0 bases and J by 7 bases, with 14 bases between the two germline ends. CDR3 length equals 15 residues. Here the CDR3 reads CASSLVQQGGNEQFF. In DNA, the CDR3 is TGCGCCAGCAGCTTGGTCCAGCAGGGGGGGAATGAGCAGTTCTTC.

This chain uses TRBV5-1 with TRBJ2-1, with TRBD1 matching 9 bases. Trimming removed 0 bases from V and 4 bases from J; junction bases left unmatched: 5. The CDR3 has 16 amino acids. Germline V gene sequence: CDR1 SGHRS, CDR2 YFSETQ. The CDR3 DNA is TGCGCCAGCAGCTTGGCGCCGGGACAGGGATACAATGAGCAGTTCTTC. Amino acids: CASSLAPGQGYNEQFF. Supplemented by reference TRBV5-1 and TRBJ2-1, the full variable domain reads KAGVTQTPRYLIKTRGQQVTLSCSPISGHRSVSWYQQTPGQGLQFLFEYFSETQRNKGNFPGRFSGRQFSNSRSEMNVSTLELGDSALYLCASSLAPGQGYNEQFFGPGTRLTVL.

The chain is built from TRBV5-4 and TRBJ1-1; possibly TRBD1 for D (6 bases). Trimming took off 2 bases at V and 2 bases at J, with 10 bases between the two ends. The CDR3 is made up of 14 amino acids. Germline loops: CDR1 SGHNT, CDR2 YYREEE (reference sequence). In DNA form, the CDR3 reads TGTGCCAGCAGCTTAGGGACAATCAACACTGAAGCTTTCTTT. This encodes CASSLGTINTEAFF.

V gene TRBV15 combines with J gene TRBJ2-7; the D gene could be TRBD1 or TRBD2 (5 bases each). This CDR3 region has 16 residues. Trimming left V 5 bases short and J 3 bases short, with 20 bases between. Germline CDR1 LNHNV, CDR2 YYDKDF (reference sequence). Here the CDR3 DNA reads TGTGCCACCAGCCCTCCCGGGGCTTACACTAGCTACGAGCAGTACTTC. Translated: CATSPPGAYTSYEQYF.